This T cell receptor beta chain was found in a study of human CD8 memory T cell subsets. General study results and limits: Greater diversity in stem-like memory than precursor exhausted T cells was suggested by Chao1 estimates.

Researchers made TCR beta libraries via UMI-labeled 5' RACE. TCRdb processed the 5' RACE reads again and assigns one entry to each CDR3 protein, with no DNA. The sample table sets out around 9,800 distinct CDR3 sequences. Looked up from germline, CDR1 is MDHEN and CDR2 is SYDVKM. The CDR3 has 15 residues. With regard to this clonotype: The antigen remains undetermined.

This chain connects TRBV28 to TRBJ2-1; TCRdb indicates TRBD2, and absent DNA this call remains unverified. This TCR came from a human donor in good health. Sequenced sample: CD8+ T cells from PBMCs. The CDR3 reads CASKTGLAVYNEQFF.